A single sample gave rise to the 20 T cell receptor beta chains below, sequenced in a study of shared clonotypes between healthy human individuals. Clones were sequenced by immunoSEQ multiplex PCR, and TCRdb holds only the in-frame ones, with some missing. The profile shows a few hundred thousand clones, more than 95% of them singletons. The sample taken for sequencing was naive CD4+ T cells sorted from blood. The subset was: CD45RA+ positively selected. Receptors originate from a woman aged 25-40 years in good health.

The chain uses TRBV5-1 and TRBJ1-1; TRBD1 aligns across 8 bases. The CDR3 loop spans 17 amino acids. The junction had 20 bases not matched to a gene; V was cut back by 8 bases and J by 5 bases. In germline, CDR1 is SGHRS, CDR2 YFSETQ. CDR3 bases: TGCGCCAGTACCCAGCAGGAGGGACCAGGGGGCAGGACTGAAGCTTTCTTT. This codes for CASTQQEGPGGRTEAFF.

The chain combines TRBV4-2 with TRBJ1-1, with 10 bases lining up with TRBD1. The CDR3 consists of 16 residues. V lost 4 bases and J lost 7; bases outside the gene matches: 12. Germline V gene lookup returns CDR1 LGHNA and CDR2 YNFKEQ. CDR3 nucleotides: TGTGCCAGCAGCCCGGCCTTTGACAGGGGGCAGAGTGAAGCTTTCTTT. This sequence encodes CASSPAFDRGQSEAFF.

This clone was recorded once. The chain employs TRBV7-2 and TRBJ2-2; D gene ambiguous. V shed 1 base and J shed 6 bases, with 6 bases lying between them. In germline, CDR1 is SGHTA, CDR2 FQGNSA. The CDR3 length is 13 residues. The CDR3 region has the DNA TGTGCCAGCAGCTTAGTTCCGTCCGGGGAGCTGTTTTTT. Translating it yields CASSLVPSGELFF.

The rearrangement links TRBV6-5 to TRBJ1-4; 8 bases are a match to TRBD1. In germline, CDR1 is MNHEY, CDR2 SVGAGI. With 2 bases clipped from V and 5 bases from J, the junction kept 4 bases outside the gene matches. The CDR3 runs to 15 residues. In DNA form, the CDR3 reads TGTGCCAGCAGTTACCGGACAGGGAGAAATGAAAAACTGTTTTTT. Translation gives CASSYRTGRNEKLFF.

The V gene is TRBV5-1, the J gene TRBJ2-5; 8 positions match TRBD1. The CDR3 has 14 residues. The germline gives CDR1 SGHRS, CDR2 YFSETQ. The J segment lost 0 bases and the V segment lost 5 bases, leaving 3 bases of the junction unmatched. The DNA of the CDR3 is TGCGCCAGCAGGCCAGGGGGCAACCAAGAGACCCAGTACTTC. Protein product: CASRPGGNQETQYF.

V usage is TRBV2 and J usage is TRBJ1-3; D ambiguous. The V gene lost 7 bases and the J gene lost 0 bases, with 13 bases spanning the gap. Germline V CDR1 and CDR2: SNHLY, FYNNEI. The CDR3 length is 15 residues. Here the CDR3 reads CASKRTVFSGNTIYF. The CDR3 coding sequence is TGTGCCAGCAAGCGGACGGTTTTCTCTGGAAACACCATATATTTT.

The rearrangement joins TRBV11-2 to TRBJ1-4; weak D call: TRBD1 (5 bases). The germline CDR1 and CDR2 sequences are SGHAT and FQNNGV. The CDR3 extends over 14 amino acids. The V end lost 6 bases, the J end lost 6 bases, and 14 bases lay between the germline ends. This chain's CDR3 is CASRRTGADEKLFF. The CDR3, as DNA: TGTGCCAGCAGAAGGACCGGGGCGGATGAAAAACTGTTTTTT.

The chain is built from TRBV11-2 and TRBJ2-7; D is possibly TRBD2 (5 bases). Trimming removed 6 bases at V and 7 bases at J, with 22 bases between. From germline, CDR1 is SGHAT and CDR2 FQNNGV. The CDR3 has 15 amino acids. The CDR3 region is CASRPSRRTEEEQYF. The CDR3, as DNA: TGTGCCAGCAGACCCTCTCGGCGAACGGAGGAAGAGCAGTACTTC.

The chain links TRBV6-1 to TRBJ2-3, with 10 bases identical to TRBD2. Germline-derived CDR1 and CDR2 are MNHNS and SASEGT. The CDR3 is 14 amino acids. With V trimmed by 4 bases and J by 6 bases, 4 bases remained unmatched. The CDR3 DNA follows: TGTGCCAGCAGTGGAGCGGGAGGGACCGATACGCAGTATTTT. Its translation is CASSGAGGTDTQYF.

The CDR3 DNA sequence: TGTGCCAGCAGAGCCCCCGGGACTCAAATCTACGAGCAGTACTTC. Translation: CASRAPGTQIYEQYF. V usage is TRBV6-6 and J usage is TRBJ2-7; maybe TRBD2 (6 bases). V dropped 6 bases and J dropped 3 bases, with 18 bases sitting between them. The CDR3 runs to 15 residues. In germline, CDR1 is MNHNY, CDR2 SVGAGI (reference sequence).

The V gene is TRBV7-6, the J gene TRBJ2-7; 9 bases are shared with TRBD1. Germline assignment: CDR1 SGHVS and CDR2 FNYEAQ. This CDR3 has 12 residues. V trimming: 9 bases; J trimming: 4 bases; junction bases outside the gene matches: 4. The CDR3 region has the DNA TGTGCCAGTAAGGGACAGGGTTACGAGCAGTACTTC. Protein product: CASKGQGYEQYF. The variable domain in full, completed from reference TRBV7-6 and TRBJ2-7, reads GAGVSQSPRYKVTKRGQDVALRCDPISGHVSLYWYRQALGQGPEFLTYFNYEAQQDKSGLPNDRFSAERPEGSISTLTIQRTEQRDSAMYRCASKGQGYEQYFGPGTRLTVT.

V and J are TRBV6-5 and TRBJ2-3, with D tentatively TRBD1 or TRBD2 (6 bases each). The V gene's germline CDR1 is MNHEY and CDR2 SVGAGI. Trimming removed 8 bases at V and 2 bases at J, with 11 bases between. This CDR3 contains 13 residues. CDR3 in amino acids: CASAGHFTDTQYF. CDR3 nucleotides: TGTGCCAGCGCGGGACATTTCACAGATACGCAGTATTTT.

The chain employs TRBV11-2 and TRBJ2-3, with no clear D. In germline, CDR1 is SGHAT, CDR2 FQNNGV. The CDR3 length is 15 residues. V gave up 4 bases and J gave up 4 bases, with 15 bases separating them. The CDR3 is CASSSFVGSADTQYF. DNA for the CDR3: TGTGCCAGCAGCTCCTTTGTCGGGTCCGCAGATACGCAGTATTTT.

V usage is TRBV5-1 and J usage is TRBJ2-2, with 8 bases lining up with TRBD2. V lost 7 bases to trimming and J lost 0 bases; unmatched junction nucleotides: 8. This CDR3 has 16 residues. CDR1 is SGHRS and CDR2 is YFSETQ in the germline V gene. The CDR3 nucleotides read TGCGCCAGCGGGTTTATAGCGGGGACGAACACCGGGGAGCTGTTTTTT. Amino acids: CASGFIAGTNTGELFF.

V is TRBV11-2 and J is TRBJ1-6, with D unclear. This CDR3 is 15 amino acids long. Germline V gives CDR1 SGHAT, CDR2 FQNNGV. The germline V and J ends were trimmed by 5 bases and 5 bases, with 13 bases remaining between them. In DNA form, the CDR3 reads TGTGCCAGCAGCCCCCAAGGCCCGAATAATTCACCCCTCCACTTT. It codes for CASSPQGPNNSPLHF.

J is TRBJ1-2 and V is TRBV7-6, with 7 nucleotides matching TRBD1. V shed 5 bases and J 4 bases; nucleotides not matched to a gene: 7. The CDR3 contains 14 residues. Germline CDR1 SGHVS, CDR2 FNYEAQ. In DNA form, the CDR3 reads TGTGCCAGCAGCCAAGGACAGGCTACCTATGGCTACACCTTC. It codes for CASSQGQATYGYTF.

The rearrangement links TRBV6-5 to TRBJ2-5, with 9 bases identical to TRBD2. Germline loops: CDR1 MNHEY, CDR2 SVGAGI. Trimming at V came to 3 bases and at J to 5 bases, leaving 7 bases not matched to a gene. This CDR3 is 15 amino acids long. The CDR3 protein is CASSYTAGGPETQYF. For the CDR3, the DNA is TGTGCCAGCAGTTATACGGCGGGAGGGCCGGAGACCCAGTACTTC.

This chain joins TRBV11-1 and TRBJ1-4, with D hard to call. Germline assignment: CDR1 SGHAT and CDR2 FQDESV (reference sequence). The CDR3 contains 14 residues. V lost 5 bases to trimming and J lost 7 bases, with 14 bases between them. The DNA for the CDR3 is TGTGCCAGCAGCCGGGCCCTGGACGGTGAAAAACTGTTTTTT. It yields the protein CASSRALDGEKLFF.

V gene TRBV2 combines with J gene TRBJ2-1; 10 nucleotides match TRBD2. CDR3 length equals 14 residues. Trimming removed 5 bases from V and 8 bases from J; junction bases left unmatched: 6. The germline V gene has CDR1 SNHLY and CDR2 FYNNEI. The chain's CDR3 is CASSSSGSIHEQFF. As DNA, the CDR3 is TGTGCCAGCAGTTCTAGCGGGAGTATCCATGAGCAGTTCTTC.

This clone occurred a few times. The rearrangement uses TRBV10-3 and TRBJ1-5; 9 nucleotides agree with TRBD1. The length of the CDR3 is 13 residues. The V gene end was trimmed by 5 bases and the J gene end by 5 bases; junction bases not matched to a gene: 1. Germline V gene sequence: CDR1 ENHRY, CDR2 SYGVKD. The CDR3 sequence: CAISRQGDQPQHF. The CDR3 nucleotides read TGTGCCATCAGTCGACAGGGGGATCAGCCCCAGCATTTT.